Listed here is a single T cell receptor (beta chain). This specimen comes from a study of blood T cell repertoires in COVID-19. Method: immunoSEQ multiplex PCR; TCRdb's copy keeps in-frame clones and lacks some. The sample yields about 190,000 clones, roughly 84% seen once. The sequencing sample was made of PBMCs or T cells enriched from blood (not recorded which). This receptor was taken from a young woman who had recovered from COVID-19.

CDR3: CASSQLGRGDYEQYF. The CDR3 nucleotides are TGCGCCAGCAGCCAGCTCGGGAGGGGGGACTACGAGCAGTACTTC. The chain uses TRBV4-1 and TRBJ2-7, with 8 positions matching TRBD2. The V gene's germline CDR1 is MGHRA and CDR2 YSYEKL. The CDR3 runs to 15 residues. V trimming: 3 bases; J trimming: 3 bases; junction bases outside the gene matches: 7.